The 20 T cell receptor beta chains given below trace back to one sample, sequenced in a study of metastatic and nonmetastatic thyroid tumors. Through MiXCR, TCRdb re-clonotyped the PCR reads. The sample contains around 22,000 clones, 36% of which appear only once. Every patient underwent thyroid surgery untreated. Input material: blood. Receptor source: a male donor with papillary thyroid cancer or a benign thyroid nodule (not recorded which). Some clones in this sample may be carry-over from other donors' samples.

This clone has ten or more counts. V is TRBV10-2 and J is TRBJ2-7; 9 bases are shared with TRBD1. Germline CDR1 and CDR2: WSHSY and SAAADI. The CDR3 loop spans 14 amino acids. Trimming cost V 4 bases and J 4 bases; bases outside gene matches: 5. The CDR3 loop is CASSGTTGGYEQYF. The CDR3, as DNA: TGCGCCAGCAGTGGAACGACAGGGGGATACGAGCAGTACTTC.

This clone came up once. The chain links TRBV30 to TRBJ2-2; the D gene is possibly TRBD2 (6 bases). This CDR3 region has 15 residues. V dropped 4 bases and J dropped 4 bases, with 16 bases sitting between them. Germline lookup yields CDR1 GTSNPN and CDR2 SVGIG (reference sequence). As DNA, the CDR3 is TGTGCCTGGAAAAATGGGGGACTGCTCACCGGGGAGCTGTTTTTT. Translating gives CAWKNGGLLTGELFF.

There are many counts of this clone. The CDR3 reads CASSVTDLRNEQYF. The CDR3, as DNA: TGTGCCAGCAGTGTGACGGATCTCCGGAACGAGCAGTACTTC. The rearrangement uses TRBV2 and TRBJ2-7; D ambiguous. V was trimmed by 4 bases and J by 5 bases, leaving 15 bases between them. Germline CDR1 SNHLY, CDR2 FYNNEI. The CDR3 loop spans 14 amino acids.

This rearrangement joins TRBV30 to TRBJ2-7; D gene unclear. The CDR3 runs 12 residues. The ends were cut back, 2 bases at V and 9 bases at J, with 14 bases in the middle. Germline V gene lookup returns CDR1 GTSNPN and CDR2 SVGIG (reference sequence). The CDR3 spells CAWSSLKVVQYF. CDR3 nucleotide sequence: TGTGCCTGGAGTTCCCTTAAGGTCGTGCAGTACTTC.

This clone rates as medium-sized. The chain has TRBV20-1 and TRBJ2-2; 9 positions agree with TRBD2. The CDR3 has 13 residues. Germline V gene lookup returns CDR1 DFQATT and CDR2 SNEGSKA (reference sequence). The J segment lost 6 bases and the V segment lost 6 bases, leaving 5 bases of the junction unmatched. The CDR3 DNA follows: TGCAGTGCGGGCAGCGGGAGGCCCGGGGAGCTGTTTTTT. Protein: CSAGSGRPGELFF.

The CDR3 region has the DNA TGTGCCAGCAGCTCACGGGGGCAGGGGGCCAAGCAGTACTTC. It yields the protein CASSSRGQGAKQYF. This chain connects TRBV11-2 to TRBJ2-7, with 8 bases lining up with TRBD1. The CDR3 extends over 14 amino acids. CDR1 SGHAT and CDR2 FQNNGV come from the germline V gene. V shed 4 bases and J 8 bases; nucleotides not matched to a gene: 10.

This clone has a count of ten or more. The chain recombines TRBV19 with TRBJ2-7, with D possibly TRBD2 on 5 matching bases. V was clipped by 8 bases and J by 4 bases, with 24 bases between them. The CDR3 has 16 residues. Germline V CDR1 and CDR2: LNHDA, SQIVND (reference sequence). CDR3 DNA sequence: TGTGCCAGTTCCGAAGTTCCCGCGTCGGGAAAATACGAGCAGTACTTC. This codes for CASSEVPASGKYEQYF.

This clone is labeled as medium-sized. This chain connects TRBV5-1 to TRBJ1-5, with D perhaps matching TRBD1 (6 bases). This CDR3 region has 15 residues. The V gene's germline CDR1 is SGHRS and CDR2 YFSETQ. Trimming cost V 2 bases and J 1 base, with 10 bases left between them. DNA of the CDR3: TGCGCCAGCAGCTTACTAGGACAGAGCAATCAGCCCCAGCATTTT. This gives the protein CASSLLGQSNQPQHF.

There are a few counts of this clone. J is TRBJ2-1 and V is TRBV6-1; 7 nucleotides match TRBD2. V was clipped by 5 bases and J by 3 bases; unmatched bases: 7. The length of the CDR3 is 15 residues. Germline V gives CDR1 MNHNS, CDR2 SASEGT. This chain's CDR3 is CASSNPSGDYNEQFF. CDR3 in DNA: TGTGCCAGCAGTAACCCAAGCGGGGACTACAATGAGCAGTTCTTC.

This clone was recorded a few times. V gene TRBV6-2 or TRBV6-3 combines with J gene TRBJ1-5; D ambiguous. V was shortened by 0 bases and J by 7 bases, with 7 bases between the two germline ends. Germline lookup yields CDR1 MNHEY and CDR2 SVGEGT. The CDR3 extends over 13 amino acids. CDR3 protein: CASSYSLRQPQHF. The CDR3 DNA reads TGTGCCAGCAGTTACTCGTTACGGCAGCCCCAGCATTTT.

The J gene is TRBJ1-2, the V gene TRBV15, with TRBD1 matching over 7 bases. The germline V gene has CDR1 LNHNV and CDR2 YYDKDF (reference sequence). The CDR3 totals 15 residues. J gave up 8 bases and V 1 base, and 10 bases lay outside the gene matches. The CDR3 sequence is CATSRAGQGVAGYTF. For the CDR3, the DNA is TGTGCCACCAGCAGAGCAGGGCAGGGGGTAGCAGGCTACACCTTC.

In its sample, this clone was seen a few times. The genes are TRBV25-1 and TRBJ2-1, with a weak D call TRBD2 (6 bases). In germline, CDR1 is MGHDK, CDR2 SYGVNS. The CDR3 contains 17 residues. With 2 bases removed from V and 0 bases from J, the gap between germline ends came to 14 bases. The DNA of the CDR3 is TGTGCCAGCAGTGAAGGGAGGTCGGGTAGCTCCTACAATGAGCAGTTCTTC. Protein product: CASSEGRSGSSYNEQFF.

The V gene is TRBV18, the J gene TRBJ2-7; 11 positions agree with TRBD1. CDR1 and CDR2 (germline): KGHSH, LQKENI. The V and J ends lost 2 bases and 3 bases, in that order; junction bases with no gene match: 6. The CDR3 consists of 16 residues. Written as DNA, the CDR3 is TGTGCCAGCTCACCAGGGACAGGGGGGACCCTCTACGAGCAGTACTTC. Its protein product is CASSPGTGGTLYEQYF.

This clone was counted ten times or more. The chain employs TRBV7-9 and TRBJ2-1; 9 bases line up with TRBD2. The CDR3 consists of 16 residues. The germline V gene encodes CDR1 SEHNR and CDR2 FQNEAQ (reference sequence). With 2 bases clipped from V and 6 bases from J, the junction kept 8 bases outside the gene matches. The CDR3 DNA follows: TGTGCCAGCAGCTTAAGGAGCGGGGGGCTAGTCAATGAGCAGTTCTTC. It specifies CASSLRSGGLVNEQFF.

The chain links TRBV5-1 to TRBJ2-7; 7 nucleotides align to TRBD1. The CDR3 loop spans 15 amino acids. V dropped 0 bases and J dropped 6; count of bases not matched to a gene: 9. The germline V gene encodes CDR1 SGHRS and CDR2 YFSETQ. CDR3 sequence reads: CASSLGNYRGGEQYF. Written as DNA, the CDR3 is TGCGCCAGCAGCTTGGGGAATTACAGGGGTGGCGAGCAGTACTTC. Full variable domain (rest looked up from reference TRBV5-1 and TRBJ2-7): KAGVTQTPRYLIKTRGQQVTLSCSPISGHRSVSWYQQTPGQGLQFLFEYFSETQRNKGNFPGRFSGRQFSNSRSEMNVSTLELGDSALYLCASSLGNYRGGEQYFGPGTRLTVT.

There are many counts of this clone. V and J are TRBV7-2 and TRBJ1-1; 7 bases map to TRBD1. The germline V gene encodes CDR1 SGHTA and CDR2 FQGNSA. The CDR3 covers 14 residues. Unmatched junction bases numbered 7, after V lost 5 bases and J lost 4 bases. The CDR3 region has the DNA TGTGCCAGCAGCCCGGGACAGATTGTCACTGAAGCTTTCTTT. Translation: CASSPGQIVTEAFF.

The chain has TRBV28 and TRBJ2-1; the match to TRBD2 covers 10 bases. The CDR3 is 15 amino acids. V lost 2 bases and J lost 8; bases outside the gene matches: 6. CDR1 and CDR2 from the germline V gene are MDHEN and SYDVKM. CDR3 sequence reads: CASSLRASGSHEQFF. The CDR3 region has the DNA TGTGCCAGCAGTTTAAGGGCTAGCGGGAGCCATGAGCAGTTCTTC.

This clone showed up many times. The V gene is TRBV9, the J gene TRBJ2-1, with 7 positions matching TRBD1. The ends lost 4 bases at V and 10 bases at J; junction bases unmatched: 8. CDR1 SGDLS and CDR2 YYNGEE come from the germline V gene. The CDR3 is made up of 13 amino acids. The CDR3 is CASSMRQGSEQFF. The DNA of the CDR3 is TGTGCCAGCAGCATGCGACAGGGTAGCGAGCAGTTCTTC.

This clone was picked up many times. The V gene is TRBV28, the J gene TRBJ1-2; D unclear. The CDR3 covers 12 residues. Trimming removed 4 bases at V and 8 bases at J, with 11 bases between. Germline assignment: CDR1 MDHEN and CDR2 SYDVKM. CDR3 loop: CASSSSGEGYTF. CDR3 bases: TGTGCCAGCAGTTCCTCCGGGGAGGGCTACACCTTC.

V and J are TRBV19 and TRBJ2-1; D call uncertain. The ends were cut back, 1 base at V and 4 bases at J, with 11 bases in the middle. Germline loops: CDR1 LNHDA, CDR2 SQIVND (reference sequence). The CDR3 is 15 residues long. The CDR3 sequence: CASSIGAPSYNEQFF. CDR3 in DNA: TGTGCCAGTAGTATAGGGGCTCCCTCTTACAATGAGCAGTTCTTC.